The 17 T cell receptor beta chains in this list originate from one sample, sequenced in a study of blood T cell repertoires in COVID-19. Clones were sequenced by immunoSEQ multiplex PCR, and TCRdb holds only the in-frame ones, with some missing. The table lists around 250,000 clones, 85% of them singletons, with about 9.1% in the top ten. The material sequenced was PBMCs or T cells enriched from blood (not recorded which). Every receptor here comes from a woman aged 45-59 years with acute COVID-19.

As DNA, the CDR3 is TGCGCCAGCAGCCAAGTTCCTAGGAACACTGAAGCTTTCTTT. Encoded protein: CASSQVPRNTEAFF. The chain is built from TRBV4-3 and TRBJ1-1; D is uncertain. The CDR3 consists of 14 residues. CDR1 is LGHNA, CDR2 YSLEER, per germline. V was clipped by 1 base and J by 1 base, with 7 bases between them.

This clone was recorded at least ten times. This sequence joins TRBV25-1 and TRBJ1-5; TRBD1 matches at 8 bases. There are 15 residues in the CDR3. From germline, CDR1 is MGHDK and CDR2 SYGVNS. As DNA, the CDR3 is TGTGCGGCCCCTGGACAGGGAGGGAGCAATCAGCCCCAGCATTTT. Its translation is CAAPGQGGSNQPQHF.

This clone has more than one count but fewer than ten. The CDR3 region is CASSLALAGGNEQFF. In DNA, the CDR3 is TGTGCCAGCAGCTTAGCCCTAGCGGGGGGGAATGAGCAGTTCTTC. The chain couples TRBV7-2 to TRBJ2-1; 12 positions agree with TRBD2. V lost 0 bases, J lost 7 bases, and 1 base stayed unmatched. CDR1 and CDR2 (germline): SGHTA, FQGNSA. The CDR3 has 15 residues.

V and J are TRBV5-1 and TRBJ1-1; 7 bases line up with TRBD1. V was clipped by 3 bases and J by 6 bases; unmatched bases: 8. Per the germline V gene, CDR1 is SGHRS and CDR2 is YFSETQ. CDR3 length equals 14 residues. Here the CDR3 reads CASSSQTGFAEAFF. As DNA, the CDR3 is TGCGCCAGCAGCTCCCAGACAGGGTTCGCTGAAGCTTTCTTT.

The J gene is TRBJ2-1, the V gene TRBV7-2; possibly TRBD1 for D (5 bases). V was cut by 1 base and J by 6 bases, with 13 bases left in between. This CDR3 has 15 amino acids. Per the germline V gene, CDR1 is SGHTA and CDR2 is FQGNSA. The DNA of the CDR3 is TGTGCCAGCAGCTTAGATAGGGGAAGGGGCAATGAGCAGTTCTTC. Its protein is CASSLDRGRGNEQFF.

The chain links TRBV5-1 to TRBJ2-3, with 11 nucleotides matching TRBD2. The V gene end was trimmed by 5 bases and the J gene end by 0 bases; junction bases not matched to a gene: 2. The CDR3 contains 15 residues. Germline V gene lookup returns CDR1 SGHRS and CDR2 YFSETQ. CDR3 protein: CASRTSGTSTDTQYF. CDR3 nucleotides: TGCGCCAGCAGGACTAGCGGGACTAGCACAGATACGCAGTATTTT.

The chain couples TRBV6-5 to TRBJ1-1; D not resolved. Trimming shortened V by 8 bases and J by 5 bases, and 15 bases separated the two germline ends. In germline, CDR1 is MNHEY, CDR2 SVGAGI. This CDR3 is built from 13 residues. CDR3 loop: CASSRDPRTEAFF. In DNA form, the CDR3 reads TGTGCCAGCTCGAGGGATCCTCGGACTGAAGCTTTCTTT.

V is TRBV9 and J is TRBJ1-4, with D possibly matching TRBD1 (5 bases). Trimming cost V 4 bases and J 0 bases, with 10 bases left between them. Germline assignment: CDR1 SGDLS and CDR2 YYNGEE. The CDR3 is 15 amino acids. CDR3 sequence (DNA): TGTGCCAGCAGCCCGCAGGGTGCAACTAATGAAAAACTGTTTTTT. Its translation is CASSPQGATNEKLFF.

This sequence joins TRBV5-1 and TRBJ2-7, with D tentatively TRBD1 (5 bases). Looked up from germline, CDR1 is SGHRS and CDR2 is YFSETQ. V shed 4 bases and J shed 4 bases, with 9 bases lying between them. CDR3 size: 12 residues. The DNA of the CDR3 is TGCGCCAGCAGCGCAGGGAATTACGAGCAGTACTTC. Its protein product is CASSAGNYEQYF.

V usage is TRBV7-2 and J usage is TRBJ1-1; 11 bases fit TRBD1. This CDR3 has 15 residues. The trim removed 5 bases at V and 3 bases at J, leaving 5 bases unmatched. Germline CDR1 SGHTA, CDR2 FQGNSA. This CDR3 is CASSLGQGAYTEAFF. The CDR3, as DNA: TGTGCCAGCAGCCTCGGACAGGGGGCCTACACTGAAGCTTTCTTT.

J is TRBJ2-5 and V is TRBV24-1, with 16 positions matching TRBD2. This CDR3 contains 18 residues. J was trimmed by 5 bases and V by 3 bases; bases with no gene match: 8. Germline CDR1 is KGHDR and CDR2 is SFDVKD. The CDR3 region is CATSDGTSGGAHWETQYF. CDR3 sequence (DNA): TGTGCCACCAGTGATGGGACTAGCGGGGGGGCTCACTGGGAGACCCAGTACTTC.

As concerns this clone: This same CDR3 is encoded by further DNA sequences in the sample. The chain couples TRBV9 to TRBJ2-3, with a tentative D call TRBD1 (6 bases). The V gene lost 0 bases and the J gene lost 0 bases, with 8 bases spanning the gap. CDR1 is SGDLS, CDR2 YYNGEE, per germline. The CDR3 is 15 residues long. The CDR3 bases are TGTGCCAGCAGCGTAGAAGGGGGTAGCACAGATACGCAGTATTTT. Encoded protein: CASSVEGGSTDTQYF.

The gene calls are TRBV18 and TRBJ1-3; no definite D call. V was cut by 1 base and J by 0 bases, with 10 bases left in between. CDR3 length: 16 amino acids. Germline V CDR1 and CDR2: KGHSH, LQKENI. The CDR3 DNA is TGTGCCAGCTCACCACTCTTTTCGAGCTCTGGAAACACCATATATTTT. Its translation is CASSPLFSSSGNTIYF.

This CDR3 reads CASSLDSSGYTF. CDR3 nucleotides: TGCGCCAGCAGCCTGGATAGTTCTGGCTACACCTTC. V usage is TRBV5-1 and J usage is TRBJ1-2; D remains ambiguous. The CDR3 is made up of 12 amino acids. Between the trimmed V and J ends, which lost 4 bases and 7 bases, there was a span of 11 bases. The germline gives CDR1 SGHRS, CDR2 YFSETQ.

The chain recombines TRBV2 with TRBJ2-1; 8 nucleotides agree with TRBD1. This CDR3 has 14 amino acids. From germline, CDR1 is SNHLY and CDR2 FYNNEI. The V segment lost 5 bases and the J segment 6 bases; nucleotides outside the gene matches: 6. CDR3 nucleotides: TGTGCCAGCAGTAGACCGGGACAGGCCAATGAGCAGTTCTTC. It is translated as CASSRPGQANEQFF.

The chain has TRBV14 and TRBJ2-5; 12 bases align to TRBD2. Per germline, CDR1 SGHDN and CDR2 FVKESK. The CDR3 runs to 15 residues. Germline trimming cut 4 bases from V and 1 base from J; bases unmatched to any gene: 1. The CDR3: CASSRTSGAQETQYF. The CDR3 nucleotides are TGTGCCAGCAGCCGGACTAGCGGGGCCCAAGAGACCCAGTACTTC.

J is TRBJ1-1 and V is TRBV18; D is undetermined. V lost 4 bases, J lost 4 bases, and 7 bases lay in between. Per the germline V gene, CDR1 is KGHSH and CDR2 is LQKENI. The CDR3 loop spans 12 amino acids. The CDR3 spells CASSLRGTEAFF. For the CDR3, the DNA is TGTGCCAGCTCACTCCGGGGCACTGAAGCTTTCTTT.